This entry lists 16 T cell receptor beta chains sequenced from one sample in a study of shared clonotypes between healthy human individuals. The assay was immunoSEQ multiplex PCR, and TCRdb's table has in-frame clones only and misses some. The sample gives hundreds of thousands of clones, 90% to 96% of which show up once; roughly 0.06% is in the top ten. Sequencing was done on a sample of naive CD4+ T cells sorted from blood. Subset denoted: CD45RA+ positively selected. Receptor source: a woman younger than 45 in good health.

The V call is TRBV28, the J call TRBJ2-7; D is uncertain. From germline, CDR1 is MDHEN and CDR2 SYDVKM. This CDR3 has 13 residues. Trimming took 3 bases from V and 3 from J, leaving 9 bases between them. The CDR3 nucleotides are TGTGCCAGCAGTTTCGGCGTAATCTACGAGCAGTACTTC. It translates to CASSFGVIYEQYF.

The rearrangement links TRBV5-6 to TRBJ2-1, with D perhaps TRBD2 (5 bases). V was shortened by 0 bases and J by 16 bases, with 17 bases between the two germline ends. Germline assignment: CDR1 SGHDT and CDR2 YYEEEE. This CDR3 is built from 13 residues. In nucleotides, the CDR3 is TGTGCCAGCAGCTTGGTCTCGGCTAGCAGACTTTTCTTC. It yields the protein CASSLVSASRLFF.

The chain combines TRBV7-9 with TRBJ2-7, with 7 positions matching TRBD1. The CDR3 extends over 15 amino acids. V shed 3 bases, J shed 6 bases, and the junction held 11 bases outside the gene matches. Germline-derived CDR1 and CDR2 are SEHNR and FQNEAQ (reference sequence). In DNA, the CDR3 is TGTGCCAGCAGCTTCCAGGGACAGCTTTCTGGCGAGCAGTACTTC. Translated, it gives CASSFQGQLSGEQYF.

This clone has a single count. The rearrangement joins TRBV30 to TRBJ2-3; possibly TRBD1 for D (5 bases). CDR1 and CDR2 from the germline V gene are GTSNPN and SVGIG (reference sequence). This CDR3 contains 12 residues. Between the trimmed V and J ends, which lost 3 bases and 9 bases, there was a span of 13 bases. The DNA of the CDR3 is TGTGCCTGGAGCCCACAGGCGATAACGCAGTATTTT. It codes for CAWSPQAITQYF.

This sequence joins TRBV7-2 and TRBJ1-3; TRBD1 agrees at 7 bases. This CDR3 spans 16 amino acids. Losses at the gene ends were 2 bases for V and 0 bases for J; bases not matched to a gene: 4. The V gene's germline CDR1 is SGHTA and CDR2 FQGNSA. CDR3 nucleotide sequence: TGTGCCAGCAGCTTATTTGGACAGGTCTCTGGAAACACCATATATTTT. Residues: CASSLFGQVSGNTIYF.

This chain uses TRBV9 with TRBJ2-5, with D maybe TRBD2 (6 bases). Per germline, CDR1 SGDLS and CDR2 YYNGEE. The V end lost 4 bases, the J end lost 4 bases, and 14 bases lay between the germline ends. The CDR3 spans 14 residues. The DNA of the CDR3 is TGTGCCAGCAGCCCCACAGAGGGAGGAGAGACCCAGTACTTC. It yields the protein CASSPTEGGETQYF.

This chain joins TRBV25-1 and TRBJ1-1; D not certain. Germline-derived CDR1 and CDR2 are MGHDK and SYGVNS. The V end was cut by 1 base, the J end by 3 bases, with 9 bases between. The CDR3 totals 14 residues. CDR3 nucleotides: TGTGCCAGCAGTGAATCGAGTCATTACACTGAAGCTTTCTTT. This translates into CASSESSHYTEAFF.

The chain combines TRBV5-1 with TRBJ1-3, with TRBD1 as a possible D gene (6 bases). Trimming took 4 bases from V and 1 from J, leaving 12 bases between them. This CDR3 spans 15 amino acids. CDR1 and CDR2 (germline): SGHRS, YFSETQ. The CDR3 DNA is TGCGCCAGCAGCGCACAGGGAGGGTCTGGAAACACCATATATTTT. It translates to CASSAQGGSGNTIYF. Full variable domain (rest looked up from reference TRBV5-1 and TRBJ1-3): KAGVTQTPRYLIKTRGQQVTLSCSPISGHRSVSWYQQTPGQGLQFLFEYFSETQRNKGNFPGRFSGRQFSNSRSEMNVSTLELGDSALYLCASSAQGGSGNTIYFGEGSWLTVV.

This rearrangement joins TRBV2 to TRBJ1-2; unclear D gene. The V gene lost 6 bases and the J gene lost 5 bases, with 13 bases spanning the gap. Per germline, CDR1 SNHLY and CDR2 FYNNEI. CDR3 length equals 13 residues. The CDR3, as DNA: TGTGCCAGCAGCACGGGAACCCCTTATGGCTACACCTTC. Its translation is CASSTGTPYGYTF.

This rearrangement joins TRBV6-1 to TRBJ1-2; the D is unclear. Germline assignment: CDR1 MNHNS and CDR2 SASEGT. Trimming left V 2 bases short and J 4 bases short, with 11 bases between. The length of the CDR3 is 14 residues. Here the CDR3 DNA reads TGTGCCAGCAGTGAACCGGCACAGATCTATGGCTACACCTTC. Its translation is CASSEPAQIYGYTF.

The chain combines TRBV2 with TRBJ1-5; D is perhaps TRBD1 (6 bases). The germline V gene encodes CDR1 SNHLY and CDR2 FYNNEI. V was trimmed by 1 base and J by 6 bases, leaving 10 bases between them. There are 14 residues in the CDR3. The CDR3 bases are TGTGCCAGCAGTGAAGAAGGGGGAGGTCAGCCCCAGCATTTT. Its protein product is CASSEEGGGQPQHF.

The V and J genes are TRBV9 and TRBJ1-1; TRBD1 aligns across 7 bases. The V segment lost 3 bases and the J segment 7 bases; nucleotides outside the gene matches: 9. This CDR3 has 14 residues. CDR1 and CDR2 from the germline V gene are SGDLS and YYNGEE. CDR3 sequence (DNA): TGTGCCAGCAGCGCCCTATCCCGGGACAGTGAAGCTTTCTTT. This translates into CASSALSRDSEAFF.

This chain uses TRBV11-2 with TRBJ2-2, with D possibly called TRBD1 or TRBD2 (6 bases each). Germline values: CDR1 SGHAT, CDR2 FQNNGV. The V and J ends lost 3 bases and 3 bases respectively, with 11 bases between them. The CDR3 runs 15 residues. CDR3 residues: CASSFWGADTGELFF. The CDR3 DNA reads as TGTGCCAGCAGCTTTTGGGGGGCCGACACCGGGGAGCTGTTTTTT.

This chain joins TRBV27 and TRBJ1-2; D remains ambiguous. This CDR3 region has 14 residues. Germline-derived CDR1 and CDR2 are MNHEY and SMNVEV (reference sequence). The ends were cut back, 8 bases at V and 3 bases at J, with 16 bases in the middle. The CDR3 protein is CASGKDGGHYGYTF. The CDR3 coding sequence is TGTGCCAGCGGAAAGGACGGTGGGCACTATGGCTACACCTTC.

This chain connects TRBV20-1 to TRBJ2-5; no definite D call. This CDR3 is built from 11 residues. V lost 6 bases and J lost 5, with 10 bases in between. The germline gives CDR1 DFQATT, CDR2 SNEGSKA (reference sequence). DNA for the CDR3: TGCAGTGCCTCTAGGTATGAGACCCAGTACTTC. This sequence encodes CSASRYETQYF.

The chain has TRBV28 and TRBJ1-4; TRBD1 matches 7 bases. The CDR3 is made up of 14 amino acids. Germline V lookup: CDR1 MDHEN, CDR2 SYDVKM. V was pared by 3 bases and J by 5 bases, with 3 bases of the junction left unmatched. As DNA, the CDR3 is TGTGCCAGCAGTTTCTCAGGGGGGAATGAAAAACTGTTTTTT. Protein sequence: CASSFSGGNEKLFF.